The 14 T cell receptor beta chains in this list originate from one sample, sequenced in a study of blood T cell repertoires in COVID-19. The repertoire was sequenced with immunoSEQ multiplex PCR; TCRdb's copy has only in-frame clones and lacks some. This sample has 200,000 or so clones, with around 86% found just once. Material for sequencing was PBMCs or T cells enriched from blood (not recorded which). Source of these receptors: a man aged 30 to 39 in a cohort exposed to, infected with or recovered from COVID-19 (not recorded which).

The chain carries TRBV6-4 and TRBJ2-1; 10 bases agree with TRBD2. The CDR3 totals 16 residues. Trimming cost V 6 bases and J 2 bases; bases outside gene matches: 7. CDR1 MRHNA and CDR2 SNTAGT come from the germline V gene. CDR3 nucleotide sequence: TGTGCCAGCAGACCCGCAGCGGGAGGGCCCTACAATGAGCAGTTCTTC. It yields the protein CASRPAAGGPYNEQFF.

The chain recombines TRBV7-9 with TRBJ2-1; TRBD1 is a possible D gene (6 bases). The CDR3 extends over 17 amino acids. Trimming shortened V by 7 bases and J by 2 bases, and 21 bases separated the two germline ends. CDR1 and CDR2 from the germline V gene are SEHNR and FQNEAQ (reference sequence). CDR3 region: CASTLTPQTGPYNEQFF. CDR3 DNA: TGTGCCAGCACCCTGACCCCCCAAACAGGGCCCTACAATGAGCAGTTCTTC.

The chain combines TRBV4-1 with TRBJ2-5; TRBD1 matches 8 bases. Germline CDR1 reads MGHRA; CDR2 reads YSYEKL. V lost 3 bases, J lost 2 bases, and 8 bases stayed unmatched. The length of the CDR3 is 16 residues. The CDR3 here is CASSQGLQGGQETQYF. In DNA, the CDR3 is TGCGCCAGCAGCCAGGGATTACAGGGGGGACAAGAGACCCAGTACTTC.

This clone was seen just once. The CDR3 is CASSRRGTLYGYTF. The CDR3 bases are TGTGCCAGCAGTCGTAGGGGCACCCTCTATGGCTACACCTTC. This chain links TRBV27 with TRBJ1-2; the D gene is possibly TRBD1 (5 bases). V was shortened by 5 bases and J by 4 bases, with 14 bases between the two germline ends. CDR3 length equals 14 residues. CDR1 MNHEY and CDR2 SMNVEV come from the germline V gene (reference sequence).

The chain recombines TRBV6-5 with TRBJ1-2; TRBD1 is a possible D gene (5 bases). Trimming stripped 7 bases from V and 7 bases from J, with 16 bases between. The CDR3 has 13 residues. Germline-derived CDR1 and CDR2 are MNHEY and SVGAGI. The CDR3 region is CASMGGGASGYTF. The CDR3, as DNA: TGTGCCAGCATGGGGGGGGGTGCAAGTGGCTACACCTTC.

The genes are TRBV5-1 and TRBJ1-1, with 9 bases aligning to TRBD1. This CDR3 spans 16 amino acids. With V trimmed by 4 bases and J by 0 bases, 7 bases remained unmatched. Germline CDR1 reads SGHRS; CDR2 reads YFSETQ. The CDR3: CASSLGQGPMNTEAFF. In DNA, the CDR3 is TGCGCCAGCAGCCTAGGACAGGGGCCCATGAACACTGAAGCTTTCTTT.

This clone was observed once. The CDR3 DNA sequence: TGTGCCAGCAGACGGGACACCGGCGACTCTGGAAACACCATATATTTT. It codes for CASRRDTGDSGNTIYF. The rearrangement links TRBV28 to TRBJ1-3; a possible D gene is TRBD1 (6 bases). V lost 6 bases and J 0 bases, leaving 15 bases between the germline ends. Germline CDR1 reads MDHEN; CDR2 reads SYDVKM. CDR3 length equals 16 residues.

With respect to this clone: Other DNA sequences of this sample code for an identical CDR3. This CDR3 is CASRTSGSYEQYF. CDR3 nucleotides: TGTGCCAGCAGGACTAGCGGCTCCTACGAGCAGTACTTC. This chain links TRBV28 with TRBJ2-7; 9 positions agree with TRBD2. The germline V gene has CDR1 MDHEN and CDR2 SYDVKM. Trimming cost V 6 bases and J 0 bases; bases outside gene matches: 0. CDR3 length: 13 residues. Full variable domain (remainder filled in from reference TRBV28 and TRBJ2-7): DVKVTQSSRYLVKRTGEKVFLECVQDMDHENMFWYRQDPGLGLRLIYFSYDVKMKEKGDIPEGYSVSREKKERFSLILESASTNQTSMYLCASRTSGSYEQYFGPGTRLTVT.

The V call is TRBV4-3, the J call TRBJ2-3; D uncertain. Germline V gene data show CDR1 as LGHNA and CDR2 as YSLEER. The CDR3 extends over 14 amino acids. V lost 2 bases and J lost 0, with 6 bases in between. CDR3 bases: TGCGCCAGCAGCCAAAGTCAGAGCACAGATACGCAGTATTTT. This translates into CASSQSQSTDTQYF.

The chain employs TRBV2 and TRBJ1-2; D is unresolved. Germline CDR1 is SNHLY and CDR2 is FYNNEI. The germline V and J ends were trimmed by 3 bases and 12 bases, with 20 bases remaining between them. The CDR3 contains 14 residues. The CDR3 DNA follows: TGTGCCAGCAGTGAGCGAGGACGGATGAGCGGTCACACCTTC. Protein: CASSERGRMSGHTF.

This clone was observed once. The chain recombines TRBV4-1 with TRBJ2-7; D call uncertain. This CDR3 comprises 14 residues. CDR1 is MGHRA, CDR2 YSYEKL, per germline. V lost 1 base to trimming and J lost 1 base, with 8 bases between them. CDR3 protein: CASSQVQNSYEQYF. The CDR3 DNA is TGCGCCAGCAGCCAAGTTCAGAATTCCTACGAGCAGTACTTC.

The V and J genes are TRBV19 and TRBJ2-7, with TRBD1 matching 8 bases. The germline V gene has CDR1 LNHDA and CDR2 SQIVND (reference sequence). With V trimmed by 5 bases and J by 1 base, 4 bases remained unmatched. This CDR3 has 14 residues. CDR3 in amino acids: CASSFGQGSYEQYF. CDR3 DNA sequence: TGTGCCAGTAGTTTCGGACAGGGATCCTACGAGCAGTACTTC.

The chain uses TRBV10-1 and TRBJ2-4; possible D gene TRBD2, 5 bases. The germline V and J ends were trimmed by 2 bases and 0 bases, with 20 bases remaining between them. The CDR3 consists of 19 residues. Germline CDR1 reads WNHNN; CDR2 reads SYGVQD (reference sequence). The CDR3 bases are TGCGCCAGCAGTGAGGCCTACCCTCCCGGTGCGGGAGCCAAAAACATTCAGTACTTC. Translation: CASSEAYPPGAGAKNIQYF.

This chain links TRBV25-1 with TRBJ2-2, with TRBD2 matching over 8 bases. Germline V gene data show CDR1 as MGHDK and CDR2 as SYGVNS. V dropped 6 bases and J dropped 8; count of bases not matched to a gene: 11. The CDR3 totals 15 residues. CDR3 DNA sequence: TGTGCCAGCAGACAGGGACTAGTGGAGTCGGGGGAGCTGTTTTTT. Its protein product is CASRQGLVESGELFF. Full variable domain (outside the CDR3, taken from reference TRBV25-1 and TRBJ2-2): EADIYQTPRYLVIGTGKKITLECSQTMGHDKMYWYQQDPGMELHLIHYSYGVNSTEKGDLSSESTVSRIRTEHFPLTLESARPSHTSQYLCASRQGLVESGELFFGEGSRLTVL.